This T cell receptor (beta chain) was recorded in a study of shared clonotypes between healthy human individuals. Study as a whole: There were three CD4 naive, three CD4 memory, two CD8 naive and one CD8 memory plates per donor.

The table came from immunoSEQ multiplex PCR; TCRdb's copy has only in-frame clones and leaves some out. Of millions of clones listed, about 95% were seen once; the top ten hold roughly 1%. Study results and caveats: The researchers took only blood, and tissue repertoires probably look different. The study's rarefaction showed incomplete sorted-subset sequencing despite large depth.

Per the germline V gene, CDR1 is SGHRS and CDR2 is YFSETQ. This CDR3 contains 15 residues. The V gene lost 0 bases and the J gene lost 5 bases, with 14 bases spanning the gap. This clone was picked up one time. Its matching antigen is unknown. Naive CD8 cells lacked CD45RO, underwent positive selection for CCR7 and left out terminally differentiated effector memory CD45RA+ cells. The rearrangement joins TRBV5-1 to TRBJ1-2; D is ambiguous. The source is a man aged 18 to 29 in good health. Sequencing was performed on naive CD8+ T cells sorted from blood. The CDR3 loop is CASSLEGGGGYGYTF. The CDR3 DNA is TGCGCCAGCAGCTTGGAGGGAGGAGGAGGGTATGGCTACACCTTC.